The TCR beta chain described here comes from a study of CD8 T cells in ankylosing spondylitis. The germline CDR1 and CDR2 sequences are MNHEY and SVGAGI. CDR3 length: 17 amino acids. V was clipped by 1 base and J by 7 bases, with 19 bases between them. A note on this clonotype: Its antigen is not identified.

Via MiXCR, TCRdb re-called the 5' RACE reads, giving one row per CDR3 protein. The sample lists about 160,000 distinct CDR3 sequences; approximately 16% were seen once. Study-level results: Disease-linked clones reportedly concentrated significantly in matched ankylosing spondylitis synovial fluid.

The source is a male donor with ankylosing spondylitis or in good health (not recorded which). The sequenced sample was blood, either unsorted or a sorted T cell fraction (not recorded which). The rearrangement joins TRBV6-5 to TRBJ1-4; D perhaps matches TRBD1 (6 bases). The CDR3 coding sequence is TGTGCCAGCAGTTACTATCCCTCGAACAGGGATCGTGAAAAACTGTTTTTT. Residues: CASSYYPSNRDREKLFF.